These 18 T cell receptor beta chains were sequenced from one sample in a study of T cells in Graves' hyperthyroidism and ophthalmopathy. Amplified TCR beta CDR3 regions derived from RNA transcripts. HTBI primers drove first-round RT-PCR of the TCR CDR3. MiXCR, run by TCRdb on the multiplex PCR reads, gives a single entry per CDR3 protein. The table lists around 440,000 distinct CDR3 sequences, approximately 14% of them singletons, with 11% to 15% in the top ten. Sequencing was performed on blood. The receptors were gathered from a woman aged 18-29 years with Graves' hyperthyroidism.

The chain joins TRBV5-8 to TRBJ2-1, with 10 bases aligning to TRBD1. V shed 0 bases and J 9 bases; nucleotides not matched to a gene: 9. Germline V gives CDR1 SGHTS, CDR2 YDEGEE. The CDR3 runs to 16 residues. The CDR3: CASSLVVRTGGSEQFF. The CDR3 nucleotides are TGTGCCAGCAGCTTGGTAGTGCGGACAGGGGGGAGTGAGCAGTTCTTC.

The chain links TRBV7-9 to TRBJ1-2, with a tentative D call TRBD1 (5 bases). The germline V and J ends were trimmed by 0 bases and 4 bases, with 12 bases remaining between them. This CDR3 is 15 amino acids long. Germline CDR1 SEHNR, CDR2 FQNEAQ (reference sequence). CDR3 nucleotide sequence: TGTGCCAGCAGCTTAGCGGGCAGGGATGGCTATGGCTACACCTTC. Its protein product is CASSLAGRDGYGYTF.

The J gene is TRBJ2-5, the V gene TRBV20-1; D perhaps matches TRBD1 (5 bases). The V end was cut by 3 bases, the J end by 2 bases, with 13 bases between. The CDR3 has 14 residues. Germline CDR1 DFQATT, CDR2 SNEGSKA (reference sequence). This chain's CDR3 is CSASLQVMQETQYF. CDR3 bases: TGCAGTGCTAGCCTACAGGTGATGCAAGAGACCCAGTACTTC.

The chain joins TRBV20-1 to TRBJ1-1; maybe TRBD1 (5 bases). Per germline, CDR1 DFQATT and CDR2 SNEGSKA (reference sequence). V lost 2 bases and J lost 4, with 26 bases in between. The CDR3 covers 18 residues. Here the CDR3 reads CSARSPGDGAVGATEAFF. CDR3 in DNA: TGCAGTGCTAGATCCCCCGGTGACGGCGCCGTTGGGGCCACTGAAGCTTTCTTT.

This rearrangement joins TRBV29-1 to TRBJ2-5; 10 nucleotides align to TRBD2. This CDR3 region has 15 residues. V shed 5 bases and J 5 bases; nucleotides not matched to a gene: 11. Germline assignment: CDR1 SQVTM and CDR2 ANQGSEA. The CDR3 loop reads CSVTGLAEGGETQYF. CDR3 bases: TGCAGCGTTACAGGACTAGCGGAAGGGGGGGAGACCCAGTACTTC.

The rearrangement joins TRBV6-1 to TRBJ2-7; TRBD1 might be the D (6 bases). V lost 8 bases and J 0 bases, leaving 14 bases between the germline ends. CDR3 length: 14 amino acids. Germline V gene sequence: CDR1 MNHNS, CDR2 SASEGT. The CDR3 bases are TGTGCCAGCCACCCGGACAGACTCTCCTACGAGCAGTACTTC. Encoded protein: CASHPDRLSYEQYF.

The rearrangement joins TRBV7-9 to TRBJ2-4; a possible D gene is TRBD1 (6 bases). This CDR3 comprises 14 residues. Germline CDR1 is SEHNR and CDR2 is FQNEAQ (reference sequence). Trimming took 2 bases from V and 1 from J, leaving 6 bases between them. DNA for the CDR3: TGTGCCAGCAGCTTACAGGGGGCCAAAAACATTCAGTACTTC. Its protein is CASSLQGAKNIQYF.

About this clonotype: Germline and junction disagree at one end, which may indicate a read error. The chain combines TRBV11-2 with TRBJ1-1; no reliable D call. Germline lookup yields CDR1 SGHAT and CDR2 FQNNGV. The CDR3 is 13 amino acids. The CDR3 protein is CASSWKWNTEASF. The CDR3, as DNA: TGTGCCAGCAGCTGGAAATGGAACACTGAAGCTTCCTTT. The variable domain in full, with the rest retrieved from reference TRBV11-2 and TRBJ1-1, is EAGVAQSPRYKIIEKRQSVAFWCNPISGHATLYWYQQILGQGPKLLIQFQNNGVVDDSQLPKDRFSAERLKGVDSTLKIQPAKLEDSAVYLCASSWKWNTEASFGQGTRLTVV.

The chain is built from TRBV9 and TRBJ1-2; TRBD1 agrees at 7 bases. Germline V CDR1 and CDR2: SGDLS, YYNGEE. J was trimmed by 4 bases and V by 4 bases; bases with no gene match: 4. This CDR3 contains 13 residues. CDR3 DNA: TGTGCCAGCAGCCCCCGGACAGGCTATGGCTACACCTTC. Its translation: CASSPRTGYGYTF.

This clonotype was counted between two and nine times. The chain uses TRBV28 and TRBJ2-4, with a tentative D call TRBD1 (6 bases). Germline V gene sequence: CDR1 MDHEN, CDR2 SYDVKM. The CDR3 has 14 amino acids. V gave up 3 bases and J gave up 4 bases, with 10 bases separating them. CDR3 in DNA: TGTGCCAGCAGTTTGGCTGACAGGAAAAACATTCAGTACTTC. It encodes CASSLADRKNIQYF.

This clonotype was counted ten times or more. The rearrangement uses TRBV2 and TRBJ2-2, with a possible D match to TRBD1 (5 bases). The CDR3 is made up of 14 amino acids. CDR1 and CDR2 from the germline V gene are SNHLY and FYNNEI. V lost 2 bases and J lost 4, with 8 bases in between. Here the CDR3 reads CASSERQGTGELFF. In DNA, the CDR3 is TGTGCCAGCAGTGAACGGCAGGGCACCGGGGAGCTGTTTTTT. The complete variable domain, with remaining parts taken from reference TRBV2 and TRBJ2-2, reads EPEVTQTPSHQVTQMGQEVILRCVPISNHLYFYWYRQILGQKVEFLVSFYNNEISEKSEIFDDQFSVERPDGSNFTLKIRSTKLEDSAMYFCASSERQGTGELFFGEGSRLTVL.

The CDR3 spells CRGGGNQPQHF. For the CDR3, the DNA is TGCAGGGGCGGAGGCAATCAGCCCCAGCATTTT. The chain combines TRBV20-1 with TRBJ1-5; D unresolved. This CDR3 is built from 11 residues. Germline lookup yields CDR1 DFQATT and CDR2 SNEGSKA (reference sequence).

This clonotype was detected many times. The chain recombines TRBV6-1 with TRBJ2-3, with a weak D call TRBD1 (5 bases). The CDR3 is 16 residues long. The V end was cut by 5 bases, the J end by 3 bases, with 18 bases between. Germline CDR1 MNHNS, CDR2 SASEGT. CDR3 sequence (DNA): TGTGCCAGCAGTACCCACAGGCAGGTAGAAACAGATACGCAGTATTTT. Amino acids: CASSTHRQVETDTQYF.

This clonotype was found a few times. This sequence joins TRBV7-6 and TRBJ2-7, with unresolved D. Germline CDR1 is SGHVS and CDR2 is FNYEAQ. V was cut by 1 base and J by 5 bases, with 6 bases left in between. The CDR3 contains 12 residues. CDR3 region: CASSLDGHEQYF. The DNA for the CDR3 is TGTGCCAGCAGCTTAGATGGCCACGAGCAGTACTTC.

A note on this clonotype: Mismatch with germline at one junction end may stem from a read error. The CDR3 here is CAISVQGVISGNTIYF. Written as DNA, the CDR3 is TGTGCCATCAGTGTGCAGGGGGTTATCTCTGGAAACACCATATATTTT. V gene TRBV2 combines with J gene TRBJ1-3; 7 bases are shared with TRBD1. CDR3 length equals 16 residues. Per germline, CDR1 SNHLY and CDR2 FYNNEI.

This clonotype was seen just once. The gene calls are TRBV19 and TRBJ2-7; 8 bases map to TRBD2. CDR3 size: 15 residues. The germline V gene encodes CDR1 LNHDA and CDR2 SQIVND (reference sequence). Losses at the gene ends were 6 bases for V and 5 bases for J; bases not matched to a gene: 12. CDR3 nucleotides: TGTGCCAGTAGAGTGTCCGGGACTAGAGGCCACGAGCAGTACTTC. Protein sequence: CASRVSGTRGHEQYF.

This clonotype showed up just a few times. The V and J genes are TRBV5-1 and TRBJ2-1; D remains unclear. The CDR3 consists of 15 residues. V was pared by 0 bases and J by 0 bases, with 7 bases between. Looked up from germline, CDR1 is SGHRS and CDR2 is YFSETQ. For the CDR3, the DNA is TGCGCCAGCAGCTTGGCCGTAAACTCCTACAATGAGCAGTTCTTC. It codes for CASSLAVNSYNEQFF.

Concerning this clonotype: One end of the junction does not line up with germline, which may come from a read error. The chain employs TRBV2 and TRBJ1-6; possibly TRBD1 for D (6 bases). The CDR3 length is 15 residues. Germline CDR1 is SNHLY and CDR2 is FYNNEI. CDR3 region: CASSEGTSYNSPLHF. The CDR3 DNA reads TGTGCCAGCAGCGAAGGGACAAGCTATAATTCACCCCTCCACTTT.